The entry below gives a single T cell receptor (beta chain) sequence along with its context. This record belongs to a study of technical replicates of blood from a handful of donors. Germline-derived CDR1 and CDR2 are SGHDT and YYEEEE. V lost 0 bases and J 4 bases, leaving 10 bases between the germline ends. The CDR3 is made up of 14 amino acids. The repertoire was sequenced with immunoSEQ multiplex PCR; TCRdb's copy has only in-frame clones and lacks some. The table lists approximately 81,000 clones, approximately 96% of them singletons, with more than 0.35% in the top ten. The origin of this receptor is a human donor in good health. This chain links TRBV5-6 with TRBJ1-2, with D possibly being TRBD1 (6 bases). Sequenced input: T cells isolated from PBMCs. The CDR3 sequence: CASSLDRDLYGYTF. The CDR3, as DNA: TGTGCCAGCAGCTTGGACAGGGACCTCTATGGCTACACCTTC.